The T cell receptor beta chain under discussion was sequenced for a study of shared T cell receptors in the human thymus. Germline V gene data show CDR1 as LGHNT and CDR2 as FRNRAP. V lost 2 bases, J lost 1 base, and 13 bases stayed unmatched. The CDR3 consists of 19 residues. TCRdb keeps only in-frame clones here, not all; method: immunoSEQ multiplex PCR. This sample yields just under 550,000 clones, of which about four fifths are seen a single time; roughly 0.013% belongs to the top ten. This sample also belongs to another study, concerning human thymus T cells.

Sequenced input: thymocytes. This TCR was sampled from a boy under two years old with a congenital heart defect. This chain connects TRBV12-5 to TRBJ2-5, with TRBD1 matching over 10 bases. Written as DNA, the CDR3 is TGTGCTAGTGGTTTGCTTACTCGACAGGGGGCGAGAGGCCAAGAGACCCAGTACTTC. Protein: CASGLLTRQGARGQETQYF.